Listed here is a single T cell receptor beta chain. Here immunoSEQ multiplex PCR was the method, and the copy in TCRdb shows in-frame clones only, minus some. Of roughly 92,000 clones in the sample, approximately 80% were seen once. The junction had 3 bases not matched to a gene; V was cut back by 1 base and J by 5 bases. The germline gives CDR1 LGHNT, CDR2 FRNRAP. The CDR3 length is 15 residues. This entry is derived from a study of OX40 agonist ivuxolimab in advanced cancers. Overall study: Every 2 weeks, patients got intravenous ivuxolimab at one of six dose levels (0.01-10 mg/kg). One hepatocellular carcinoma and a couple of cutaneous melanoma patients partially responded. Of mixed ages from about 20 to 80 and averaging approximately 60 years, the group was over 80% male.

This receptor was identified in an adult with an advanced solid tumor such as melanoma, head and neck, liver or kidney cancer. Sequenced material: CD4+ or CD8+ T cells sorted from blood, taken in a trial of the OX40 agonist ivuxolimab. The V and J genes are TRBV12-5 and TRBJ2-3; TRBD2 agrees at 10 bases. CDR3 DNA: TGTGCTAGTGGTTTGGGTCGACTAGCGGGAGATACGCAGTATTTT. It is translated as CASGLGRLAGDTQYF.